The 30 T cell receptor beta chains listed next were all sequenced from one sample in a study of T cells after yellow fever vaccination. In TCRdb, the 5' RACE reads were re-called with MiXCR into one record per CDR3 protein. There are around 320,000 distinct CDR3 sequences in the sample; approximately 4% occur only once, and roughly 21% lies in the top ten. Here the sequenced sample was PBMCs, taken 15 days after the yellow fever booster vaccination. These receptors originate from a man aged 18 to 30 who received the YFV17D yellow fever vaccine.

This clonotype was counted many times. The J gene is TRBJ1-2, the V gene TRBV10-3, with 7 bases lining up with TRBD1. Per the germline V gene, CDR1 is ENHRY and CDR2 is SYGVKD. V shed 4 bases and J 3 bases; nucleotides not matched to a gene: 2. The CDR3 contains 13 residues. The CDR3 DNA follows: TGTGCCATCAGTGTCGGACAGGACTATGGCTACACCTTC. Amino acids: CAISVGQDYGYTF.

The chain links TRBV5-6 to TRBJ2-7; D perhaps matches TRBD2 (6 bases). The V end lost 4 bases, the J end lost 6 bases, and 11 bases lay between the germline ends. CDR3 size: 12 residues. The germline V gene encodes CDR1 SGHDT and CDR2 YYEEEE. The CDR3 nucleotides are TGTGCCAGCAGCCGCGGGACGGGCGAGCAGTACTTC. This codes for CASSRGTGEQYF.

This sequence joins TRBV5-5 and TRBJ2-7; maybe TRBD1 (6 bases). V was cut by 4 bases and J by 6 bases, with 14 bases left in between. Germline values: CDR1 SGHKS, CDR2 YYEKEE (reference sequence). This CDR3 is built from 13 residues. The CDR3 sequence: CASSTYRAVEQYV. The CDR3 region has the DNA TGTGCCAGCAGCACCTACAGGGCCGTCGAGCAGTACGTC.

Concerning this clonotype itself: A read error may explain this, as a much larger clone is one base away. As DNA, the CDR3 is TGTGCCAGGAGCCAACAGACAGCAAAGCAGTTCTTC. It yields the protein CARSQQTAKQFF. The chain has TRBV3-1 and TRBJ2-1, with D possibly being TRBD1 (5 bases). Germline CDR1 is LGHDT and CDR2 is YNNKEL (reference sequence). The CDR3 length is 12 residues.

This chain links TRBV12-3 or TRBV12-4 with TRBJ2-1; TRBD2 is a possible D gene (5 bases). CDR3 length equals 13 residues. V lost 0 bases to trimming and J lost 10 bases, with 10 bases between them. The CDR3 region is CASSLATGSEQFF. In DNA form, the CDR3 reads TGTGCCAGCAGTTTAGCGACGGGGAGCGAGCAGTTCTTC.

This clonotype was seen a handful of times. V usage is TRBV20-1 and J usage is TRBJ1-2, with 9 bases that match TRBD1. The CDR3 sequence is 13 residues long. V was clipped by 3 bases and J by 4 bases; unmatched bases: 3. The germline CDR1 and CDR2 sequences are DFQATT and SNEGSKA (reference sequence). The chain's CDR3 is CSARDRGTYGYTF. CDR3 nucleotides: TGCAGTGCTAGGGACAGGGGAACCTATGGCTACACCTTC.

The CDR3 DNA reads as TGCGCCAGCAGCTTGGGGTTGCGCACTAACTATGGCTACACCTTC. Amino acid sequence: CASSLGLRTNYGYTF. This sequence joins TRBV5-1 and TRBJ1-2; D is unclear. Per the germline V gene, CDR1 is SGHRS and CDR2 is YFSETQ. V shed 0 bases and J shed 0 bases, with 9 bases lying between them. CDR3 size: 15 residues.

In its sample, this clonotype was seen many times. The rearrangement uses TRBV27 and TRBJ2-2; D may be TRBD2 (7 bases). The CDR3 runs to 16 residues. Between the trimmed V and J ends, which lost 8 bases and 3 bases, there was a span of 19 bases. Germline V gene data show CDR1 as MNHEY and CDR2 as SMNVEV (reference sequence). CDR3: CASCAWGGADTGELFF. CDR3 bases: TGTGCCAGCTGCGCTTGGGGGGGGGCGGACACCGGGGAGCTGTTTTTT.

This clonotype occurred many times. This chain joins TRBV7-2 and TRBJ1-2; tentative D call: TRBD1 (5 bases). This CDR3 has 15 amino acids. The germline V gene encodes CDR1 SGHTA and CDR2 FQGNSA. Between the trimmed V and J ends, which lost 5 bases and 4 bases, there was a span of 17 bases. The CDR3 DNA follows: TGTGCCAGCAGCCCTTTCTATCGGGGCACCTATGGCTACACCTTC. This codes for CASSPFYRGTYGYTF.

This clonotype was counted at least ten times. The gene calls are TRBV7-2 and TRBJ2-7; tentative D call: TRBD2 (6 bases). This CDR3 has 14 amino acids. Looked up from germline, CDR1 is SGHTA and CDR2 is FQGNSA. Trimming pared 4 bases from V and 10 bases from J, leaving 20 bases between. The CDR3 region is CASSSIGGARNQYF. The CDR3 DNA follows: TGTGCCAGCAGCTCAATAGGCGGGGCGCGGAACCAGTACTTC. Looking up the rest from reference TRBV7-2 and TRBJ2-7 gives the full variable domain: GAGVSQSPSNKVTEKGKDVELRCDPISGHTALYWYRQSLGQGLEFLIYFQGNSAPDKSGLPSDRFSAERTGGSVSTLTIQRTQQEDSAVYLCASSSIGGARNQYFGPGTRLTVT.

Only a few counts were recorded for this clonotype. The rearrangement uses TRBV27 and TRBJ2-7; possible D gene TRBD2, 6 bases. Germline V gives CDR1 MNHEY, CDR2 SMNVEV (reference sequence). V lost 5 bases to trimming and J lost 0 bases, with 14 bases between them. The CDR3 is 15 residues long. CDR3 in amino acids: CASSTLDGSSYEQYF. CDR3 sequence (DNA): TGTGCCAGCAGTACCCTGGACGGGAGCTCCTACGAGCAGTACTTC.

The chain recombines TRBV19 with TRBJ2-1, with 8 bases fitting TRBD2. Trimming at V came to 1 base and at J to 5 bases, leaving 4 bases not matched to a gene. The CDR3 totals 15 residues. CDR1 is LNHDA and CDR2 is SQIVND in the germline V gene (reference sequence). The CDR3 DNA reads TGTGCCAGTAGTATAGCGGGGGGGCCTAACAATGAGCAGTTCTTC. This sequence encodes CASSIAGGPNNEQFF.

This clonotype has ten or more counts. This sequence joins TRBV7-3 and TRBJ2-3, with 7 bases lining up with TRBD1. The CDR3 is made up of 15 amino acids. Germline V gene sequence: CDR1 SGHTA, CDR2 FQGTGA. Unmatched junction bases numbered 12, after V lost 6 bases and J lost 6 bases. CDR3 nucleotides: TGTGCCAGCAGTTTCTCGGGAACAGGGGTGGATACGCAGTATTTT. This sequence encodes CASSFSGTGVDTQYF.

V usage is TRBV5-5 and J usage is TRBJ2-1; TRBD2 matches 8 bases. The CDR3 covers 16 residues. V gave up 3 bases and J gave up 4 bases; unmatched junction bases: 9. Germline CDR1 is SGHKS and CDR2 is YYEKEE (reference sequence). CDR3 residues: CASSSRLIAGYNEQFF. The CDR3 DNA sequence: TGTGCCAGCAGCTCGAGGCTAATAGCGGGGTACAATGAGCAGTTCTTC.

The chain combines TRBV4-3 with TRBJ1-6; D is perhaps TRBD1 (6 bases). Germline CDR1 is LGHNA and CDR2 is YSLEER. There are 19 residues in the CDR3. The V end lost 0 bases, the J end lost 0 bases, and 15 bases lay between the germline ends. The CDR3 nucleotides are TGCGCCAGCAGCCAAGATTTTGACAGGTCAAGCTCCTATAATTCACCCCTCCACTTT. This translates into CASSQDFDRSSSYNSPLHF.

This clonotype was observed many times. CDR3 sequence: CSARRQGGDQPQHF. The DNA of the CDR3 is TGCAGTGCTAGAAGACAGGGGGGAGATCAGCCCCAGCATTTT. The genes are TRBV20-1 and TRBJ1-5, with 9 bases fitting TRBD1. CDR1 is DFQATT and CDR2 is SNEGSKA in the germline V gene (reference sequence). The length of the CDR3 is 14 residues. The J segment lost 5 bases and the V segment lost 2 bases, leaving 4 bases of the junction unmatched.

This clonotype was counted at least ten times. The chain links TRBV29-1 to TRBJ2-5; TRBD2 agrees at 7 bases. The CDR3 sequence is 12 residues long. With 7 bases clipped from V and 3 bases from J, the junction kept 5 bases outside the gene matches. Germline lookup yields CDR1 SQVTM and CDR2 ANQGSEA. CDR3 nucleotides: TGCAGCGCAACGGGGGGAGAAGAGACCCAGTACTTC. It is translated as CSATGGEETQYF.

V and J are TRBV14 and TRBJ2-1; D gene ambiguous. The V gene lost 0 bases and the J gene lost 7 bases, with 10 bases spanning the gap. The CDR3 runs to 14 residues. Germline values: CDR1 SGHDN, CDR2 FVKESK. Here the CDR3 reads CASSQEAFRNEQFF. The CDR3 region has the DNA TGTGCCAGCAGCCAAGAGGCCTTTAGAAATGAGCAGTTCTTC.

The chain carries TRBV4-3 and TRBJ1-2, with D possibly TRBD1 on 6 matching bases. This CDR3 comprises 15 residues. Trimming cost V 1 base and J 6 bases, with 15 bases left between them. CDR1 and CDR2 (germline): LGHNA, YSLEER. CDR3 residues: CASSQGRGRSDGYTF. DNA of the CDR3: TGCGCCAGCAGCCAAGGCCGGGGGCGCTCGGATGGCTACACCTTC.

This clonotype was counted a few times. The rearrangement uses TRBV13 and TRBJ2-7; D tentatively fits TRBD1 or TRBD2 (5 bases each). This CDR3 contains 20 residues. Trimming took 2 bases from V and 0 from J, leaving 26 bases between them. Germline V lookup: CDR1 PRHDT, CDR2 FYEKMQ (reference sequence). DNA for the CDR3: TGTGCCAGCAGCTTAATTCTTGGGGGTGGAAAGCTAAAGTCCTCCTACGAGCAGTACTTC. It specifies CASSLILGGGKLKSSYEQYF.

CDR3 loop: CSARVKGRLSGANVLTF. CDR3 coding DNA: TGCAGTGCTAGAGTAAAGGGACGGCTCTCTGGGGCCAACGTCCTGACTTTC. The rearrangement links TRBV20-1 to TRBJ2-6, with D perhaps TRBD1 or TRBD2 (5 bases each). The germline V gene has CDR1 DFQATT and CDR2 SNEGSKA (reference sequence). The length of the CDR3 is 17 residues. The V and J ends lost 1 base and 0 bases respectively, with 13 bases between them.

There are a few counts of this clonotype. The chain is built from TRBV29-1 and TRBJ2-5; 9 bases fit TRBD2. Trimming at V came to 2 bases and at J to 5 bases, leaving 0 bases not matched to a gene. Germline assignment: CDR1 SQVTM and CDR2 ANQGSEA. There are 12 residues in the CDR3. CDR3: CSVETSGETQYF. CDR3 sequence (DNA): TGCAGCGTTGAAACTAGCGGGGAGACCCAGTACTTC.

This clonotype has just a few counts. The chain uses TRBV12-3 or TRBV12-4 and TRBJ2-1; D gene uncertain. The CDR3 extends over 14 amino acids. V was trimmed by 5 bases and J by 4 bases, leaving 12 bases between them. This chain's CDR3 is CASSRRASYNEQFF. The DNA of the CDR3 is TGTGCCAGCAGTCGCCGGGCCAGTTACAATGAGCAGTTCTTC.

CDR3 protein: CASSSSGTSLNTDTQYF. The CDR3 bases are TGTGCCAGCAGCTCATCCGGGACTAGCTTAAACACAGATACGCAGTATTTT. V gene TRBV27 combines with J gene TRBJ2-3, with TRBD2 matching over 9 bases. CDR3 size: 17 residues. CDR1 is MNHEY, CDR2 SMNVEV, per germline (reference sequence). With V trimmed by 6 bases and J by 2 bases, 12 bases remained unmatched.

The chain recombines TRBV12-3 or TRBV12-4 with TRBJ2-3; D possibly matches TRBD1 or TRBD2 (6 bases each). The CDR3 loop spans 14 amino acids. V shed 4 bases and J shed 4 bases, with 12 bases lying between them. The CDR3 loop reads CASSSPGGADTQYF. The CDR3 DNA reads as TGTGCCAGCAGTTCCCCCGGGGGCGCAGATACGCAGTATTTT.

The chain combines TRBV3-1 with TRBJ2-5; 8 nucleotides match TRBD2. The CDR3 loop spans 16 amino acids. Germline CDR1 LGHDT, CDR2 YNNKEL (reference sequence). V trimming: 4 bases; J trimming: 5 bases; junction bases outside the gene matches: 12. The DNA for the CDR3 is TGTGCCAGCAGCCCACCCCCAACGCGGGGGGCGGAGACCCAGTACTTC. It codes for CASSPPPTRGAETQYF.

The CDR3 DNA follows: TGTGCCAGCAGTGAACCCCGACAGGGGGGCTACAATGAGCAGTTCTTC. It encodes CASSEPRQGGYNEQFF. This chain uses TRBV25-1 with TRBJ2-1, with 9 bases aligning to TRBD1. The CDR3 is 16 residues long. Germline CDR1 and CDR2: MGHDK and SYGVNS. V lost 2 bases and J lost 3; bases outside the gene matches: 5.

This clonotype was counted between two and nine times. V usage is TRBV7-3 and J usage is TRBJ2-1, with a possible D match to TRBD2 (5 bases). The CDR3 runs to 15 residues. Trimming removed 2 bases at V and 8 bases at J, with 16 bases between. Per germline, CDR1 SGHTA and CDR2 FQGTGA. CDR3 sequence: CASSLFDGAVDEQFF. The CDR3 DNA reads as TGTGCCAGCAGCTTATTCGATGGAGCGGTAGATGAGCAGTTCTTC.

V usage is TRBV5-1 and J usage is TRBJ2-3; perhaps TRBD2 as D (5 bases). The ends were cut back, 3 bases at V and 3 bases at J, with 11 bases in the middle. The CDR3 contains 14 residues. Germline values: CDR1 SGHRS, CDR2 YFSETQ. CDR3 loop: CASSWERRTDTQYF. For the CDR3, the DNA is TGCGCCAGCAGCTGGGAGAGACGGACAGATACGCAGTATTTT.

There are many counts of this clonotype. The V call is TRBV4-1, the J call TRBJ2-4, with 12 bases fitting TRBD2. This CDR3 has 18 residues. V was pared by 0 bases and J by 8 bases, with 11 bases of the junction left unmatched. Germline-derived CDR1 and CDR2 are MGHRA and YSYEKL. The CDR3 loop is CASSQDAGLAGSRDIQYF. In DNA, the CDR3 is TGCGCCAGCAGCCAAGATGCCGGACTAGCGGGGTCGCGGGACATTCAGTACTTC.